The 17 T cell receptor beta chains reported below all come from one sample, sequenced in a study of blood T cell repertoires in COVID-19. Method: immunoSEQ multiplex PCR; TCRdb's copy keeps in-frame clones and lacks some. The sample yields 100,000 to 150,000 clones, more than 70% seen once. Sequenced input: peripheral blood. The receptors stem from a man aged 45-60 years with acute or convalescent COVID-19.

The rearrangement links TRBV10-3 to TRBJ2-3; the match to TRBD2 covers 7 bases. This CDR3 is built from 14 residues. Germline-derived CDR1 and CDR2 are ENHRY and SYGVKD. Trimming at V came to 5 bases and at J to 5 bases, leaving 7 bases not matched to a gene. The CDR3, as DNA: TGTGCCATCAGTTCGGGACGGGGGGAAGATACGCAGTATTTT. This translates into CAISSGRGEDTQYF.

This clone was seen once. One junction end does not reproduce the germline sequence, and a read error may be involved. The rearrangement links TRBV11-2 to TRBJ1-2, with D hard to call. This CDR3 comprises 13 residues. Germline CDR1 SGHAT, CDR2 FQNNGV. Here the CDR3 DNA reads TGTGCCAGCAGCTTGCGATTTAAAAGCCGGGTACCCTTC. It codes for CASSLRFKSRVPF.

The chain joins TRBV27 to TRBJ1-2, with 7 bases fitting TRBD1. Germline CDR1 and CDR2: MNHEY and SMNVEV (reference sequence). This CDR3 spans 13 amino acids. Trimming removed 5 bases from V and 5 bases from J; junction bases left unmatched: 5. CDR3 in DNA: TGTGCCAGCAGTCTGACAGGGAGGTATGGCTACACCTTC. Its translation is CASSLTGRYGYTF.

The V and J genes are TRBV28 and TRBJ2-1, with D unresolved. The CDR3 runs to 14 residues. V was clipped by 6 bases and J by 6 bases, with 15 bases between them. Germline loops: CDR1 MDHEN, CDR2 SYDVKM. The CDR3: CASRSVSPANEQFF. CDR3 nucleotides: TGTGCCAGCAGGTCCGTAAGCCCCGCCAATGAGCAGTTCTTC.

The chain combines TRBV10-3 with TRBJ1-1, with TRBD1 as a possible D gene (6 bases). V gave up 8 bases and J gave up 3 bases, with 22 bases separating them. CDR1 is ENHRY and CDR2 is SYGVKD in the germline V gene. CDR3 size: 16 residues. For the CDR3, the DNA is TGTGCCATCGCTCTCCGGGACACCATTACTCACACTGAAGCTTTCTTT. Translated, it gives CAIALRDTITHTEAFF.

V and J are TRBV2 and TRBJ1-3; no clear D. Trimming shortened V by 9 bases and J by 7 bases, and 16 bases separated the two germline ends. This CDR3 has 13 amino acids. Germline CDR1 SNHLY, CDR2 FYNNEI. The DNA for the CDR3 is TGTGCCAGACGGGAGACCCTGCAGAACACCATATATTTT. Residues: CARRETLQNTIYF.

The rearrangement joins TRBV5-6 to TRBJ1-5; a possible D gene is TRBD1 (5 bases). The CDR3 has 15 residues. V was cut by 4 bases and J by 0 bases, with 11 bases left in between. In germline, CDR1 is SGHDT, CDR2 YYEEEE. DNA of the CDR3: TGTGCCAGCAGCGACCAGGGAAGTAGCAATCAGCCCCAGCATTTT. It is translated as CASSDQGSSNQPQHF.

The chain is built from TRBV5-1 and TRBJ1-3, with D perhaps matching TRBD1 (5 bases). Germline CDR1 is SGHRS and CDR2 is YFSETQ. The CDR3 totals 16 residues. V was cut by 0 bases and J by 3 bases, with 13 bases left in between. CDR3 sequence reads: CASSLAGGFGGNTIYF. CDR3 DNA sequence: TGCGCCAGCAGCTTGGCCGGGGGGTTTGGTGGAAACACCATATATTTT. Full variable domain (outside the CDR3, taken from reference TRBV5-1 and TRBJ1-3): KAGVTQTPRYLIKTRGQQVTLSCSPISGHRSVSWYQQTPGQGLQFLFEYFSETQRNKGNFPGRFSGRQFSNSRSEMNVSTLELGDSALYLCASSLAGGFGGNTIYFGEGSWLTVV.

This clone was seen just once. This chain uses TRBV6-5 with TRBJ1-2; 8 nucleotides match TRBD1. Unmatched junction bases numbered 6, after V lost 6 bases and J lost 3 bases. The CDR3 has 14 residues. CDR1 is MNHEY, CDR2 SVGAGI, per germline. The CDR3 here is CASRQGAGDYGYTF. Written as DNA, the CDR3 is TGTGCCAGCAGGCAGGGGGCAGGGGACTATGGCTACACCTTC.

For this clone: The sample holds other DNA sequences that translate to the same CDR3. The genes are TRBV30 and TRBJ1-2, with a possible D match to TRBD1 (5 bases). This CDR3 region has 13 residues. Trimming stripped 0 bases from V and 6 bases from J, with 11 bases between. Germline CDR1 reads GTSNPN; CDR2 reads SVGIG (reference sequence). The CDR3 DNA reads TGTGCCTGGAGTGTATCGGGGGGAAATGGCTACACCTTC. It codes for CAWSVSGGNGYTF.

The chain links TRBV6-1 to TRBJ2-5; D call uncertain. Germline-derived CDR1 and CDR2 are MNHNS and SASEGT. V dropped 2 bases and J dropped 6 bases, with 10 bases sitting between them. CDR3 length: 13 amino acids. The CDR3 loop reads CASSERSEKTQYF. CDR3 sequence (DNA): TGTGCCAGCAGTGAAAGGAGTGAAAAGACCCAGTACTTC.

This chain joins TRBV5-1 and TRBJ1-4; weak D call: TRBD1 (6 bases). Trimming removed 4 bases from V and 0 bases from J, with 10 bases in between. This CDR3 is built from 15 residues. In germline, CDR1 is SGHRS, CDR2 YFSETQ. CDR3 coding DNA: TGCGCCAGCAGCCACGGGACAACAACTAATGAAAAACTGTTTTTT. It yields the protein CASSHGTTTNEKLFF.

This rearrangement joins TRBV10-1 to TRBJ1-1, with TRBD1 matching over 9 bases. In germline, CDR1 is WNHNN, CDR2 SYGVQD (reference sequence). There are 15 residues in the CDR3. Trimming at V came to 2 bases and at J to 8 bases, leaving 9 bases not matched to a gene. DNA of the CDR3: TGCGCCAGCAGTGAGAAGGGGACAGGGAAGAGAGAAGCTTTCTTT. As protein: CASSEKGTGKREAFF.

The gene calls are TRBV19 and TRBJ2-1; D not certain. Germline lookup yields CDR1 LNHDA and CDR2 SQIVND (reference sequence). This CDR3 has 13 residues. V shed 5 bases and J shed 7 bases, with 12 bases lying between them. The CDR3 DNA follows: TGTGCCAGTAGTCCCCCTCTCTCTAATGAGCAGTTCTTC. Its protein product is CASSPPLSNEQFF. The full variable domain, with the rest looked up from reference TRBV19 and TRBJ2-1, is DGGITQSPKYLFRKEGQNVTLSCEQNLNHDAMYWYRQDPGQGLRLIYYSQIVNDFQKGDIAEGYSVSREKKESFPLTVTSAQKNPTAFYLCASSPPLSNEQFFGPGTRLTVL.

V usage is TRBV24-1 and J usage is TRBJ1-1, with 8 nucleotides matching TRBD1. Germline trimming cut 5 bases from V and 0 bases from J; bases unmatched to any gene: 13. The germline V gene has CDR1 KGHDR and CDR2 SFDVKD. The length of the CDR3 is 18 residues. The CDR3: CATSVGTGEKGMNTEAFF. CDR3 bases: TGTGCCACCAGTGTCGGGACAGGCGAAAAGGGGATGAACACTGAAGCTTTCTTT.

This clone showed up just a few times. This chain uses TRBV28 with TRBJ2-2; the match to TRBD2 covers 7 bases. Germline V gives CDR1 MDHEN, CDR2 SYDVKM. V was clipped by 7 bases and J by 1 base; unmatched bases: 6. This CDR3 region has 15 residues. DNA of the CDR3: TGTGCCAGCAACCAGGGCGGGGGGAACACCGGGGAGCTGTTTTTT. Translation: CASNQGGGNTGELFF.

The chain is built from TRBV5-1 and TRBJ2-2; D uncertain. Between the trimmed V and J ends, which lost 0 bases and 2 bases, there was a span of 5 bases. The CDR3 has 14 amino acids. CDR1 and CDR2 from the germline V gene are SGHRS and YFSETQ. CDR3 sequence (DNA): TGCGCCAGCAGCTTGGTACTTAACACCGGGGAGCTGTTTTTT. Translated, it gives CASSLVLNTGELFF.